This TCR beta chain comes out of a study of CD8 T cells in ankylosing spondylitis (dated by TCRdb to about 2017). Regarding the research as a whole: T cell receptor beta repertoires were profiled in healthy donors and ankylosing spondylitis patients so that disease-linked TCR variants could be found. The whole study cohort included some 100 healthy donors and around 25 ankylosing spondylitis patients. Samples of peripheral blood were taken, and for ankylosing spondylitis patients, synovial fluid was collected as well. The paper's findings and limits, for the study overall: Blood from ankylosing spondylitis patients appeared to be characterized by a TCR beta motif composed of several highly homologous amino acid variants. In peripheral blood, the disease-linked clones were found at relatively low frequencies and had a CD8+ phenotype. Significant enrichment of the disease-linked clones was reported in matched synovial fluid samples from ankylosing spondylitis patients. Some motif variants had previously been reported in the synovial fluid and blood of reactive arthritis patients, which suggests shared mechanisms of disease initiation.

Data came from an Illumina HiSeq 2500. Quantitative 5'-RACE with molecular barcodes was the method used to prepare the TCR beta libraries. In the authors' own workflow: Disease-linked TCR variants were identified with a new computational method built on a probabilistic model of VDJ rearrangement. The public reads were quality trimmed at Q25 with fastp and then assembled into clones with MiXCR by TCRdb, keeping productive beta chains. Under each unique CDR3 protein, matching rows form one entry showing the most common genes and DNA. These V and J calls are TCRdb output, not the study's own analysis. The sample contains more than 500,000 distinct CDR3 sequences, roughly 5% of them found a single time. Together, the top ten hold approximately 3.5% of the sample. The germline V gene yields KGHDR for CDR1 and SFDVKD for CDR2. The junction shows trimming of 2 bases on V and 0 bases on J, plus 9 bases between the germline ends. The CDR3 numbers 15 residues from cysteine through phenylalanine. The read is trimmed to its CDR3 DNA, 45 bases read in frame from base 1.

This clonotype was picked up many times. No cognate antigen has been identified for it. No much larger clone exists at a distance of one base, and base qualities are not known. The origin of this receptor is a male donor with ankylosing spondylitis. The chain uses TRBV24-1 and TRBJ1-1, with the D gene not confidently named. The source material was blood, either unsorted or a sorted T cell fraction (not recorded which). The CDR3 region: CATSDSTFMNTEAFF. The sequenced DNA: TGTGCCACCAGTGATTCGACATTTATGAACACTGAAGCTTTCTTT.